This T cell receptor beta chain appears in the sequencing data of a study of blood T cell repertoires in COVID-19 (dated by TCRdb to the early 2020s). Describing the broader study: Samples from collaborators originated in the United States, Italy and Spain and spanned both the acute and convalescent phases of COVID-19. The prospective study material was composed of cDNA or gDNA derived from T cells, B-cell-depleted T cells, or PBMCs. Deeply sampled blood TCRbeta repertoires from subjects exposed to, actively infected with, or recovered from COVID-19 were included in the dataset. The repertoires were made available in a free public database intended to serve as a resource for research on the immune response to SARS-CoV-2. The samples were drawn from the first 160 participants of the ongoing ImmuneRACE study and from 1,200 or so subjects provided by 6 global collaborators. The sample metadata nearly always contained a de-identified subject ID, COVID-19 status, age in years and sex. Where available, HLA class I and class II types were taken from metadata supplied by the sample provider and were not determined by assay-based typing. Overall results and qualifications from the work: The amount of clinical and demographic metadata varied by source and participant and was provided uncurated.

At one collaborating source in Seattle, patients were enrolled during active infection and were followed longitudinally through the course of disease. Collaborating institutions collected whole blood in K2EDTA tubes following their own protocols. Collaborator samples were shipped for TCRbeta analysis as frozen whole blood, isolated PBMCs, or DNA extracted from either sample type. Remarks on this clone: Its antigen remains undetermined. It has no much larger one-base neighbor in the sample; base qualities were not kept.

V and J are truncated by 4 bases and 2 bases respectively, leaving an intervening sequence of 15 bases. From a lookup of the germline V gene (reference sequence), CDR1 and CDR2 are SEHNR and FQNEAQ. CDR3 length: 15 amino acids, cysteine to phenylalanine. This entry keeps only the CDR3 DNA: 45 bases, framed from base 1. TCRbeta CDR3 regions were amplified from genomic DNA using the immunoSEQ Assay, a bias-controlled multiplex PCR. The authors' analysis ran thus. Nucleated cell counts per sample were estimated from amplification of reference gene primers within the assay. To quantify the absolute abundance of each unique TCRbeta CDR3 rearrangement, sequence reads were collapsed and filtered. For each sample, productive Simpson clonality was calculated as the square root of Simpson's diversity index across productive rearrangements. Entries here come from immuneACCESS through TCRdb and include only in-frame sequences with V and J called. Some clones fail to appear in such tables; in the studies checked, an unresolved V gene covers under half of the shortfall, and the cause of the remainder is unknown. Clone size and V and J calls were adopted from that table, with D and trimming inferred from the DNA. The table for this sample lists 250,000 to 350,000 clones; 90% of them were counted only once. The top ten clones comprise roughly 6.1% of the sample.

The rearrangement joined TRBV7-9 to TRBJ2-7, and TRBD2 may be the D gene, going by 6 matching bases. Material for sequencing was peripheral blood. The receptor was isolated from a woman between 50 and 59 years old with COVID-19, enrolled during active disease. The CDR3 region: CASSWRLGTAYEQYF. The DNA sequence is as follows: TGTGCCAGCAGCTGGAGACTAGGAACGGCCTACGAGCAGTACTTC.